This T cell receptor (beta chain) was sequenced in a study of cytomegalovirus exposure and HLA in healthy donors. Study-wide background: The same platform used for the 650 to 700 first-cohort repertoires was also used for the 120 or so validation repertoires, as a later analysis reported.

Sequenced by immunoSEQ multiplex PCR; TCRdb stores in-frame clones only, minus some. The data show 150,000 to 250,000 clones, with about 81% seen just once and around 1.2% held by the top ten. The donors were members of the validation cohort, which comprised about 120 subjects and was separate from the first cohort of roughly 700 subjects. Germline-derived CDR1 and CDR2 are MDHEN and SYDVKM. The CDR3 has 15 amino acids. V was trimmed by 2 bases and J by 3 bases, leaving 11 bases between them. Material for sequencing was PBMCs. This clonotype originated in a woman aged 25 to 39 in good health and CMV-seronegative. J is TRBJ1-3 and V is TRBV28; the D is unclear. The CDR3 DNA is TGTGCCAGCAGTTTACGTTCGGGGTTTGGAAACACCATATATTTT. Residues: CASSLRSGFGNTIYF.